This record looks at one TCR beta chain sequence and its context. Its antigen is still unknown. Base qualities are not recorded, but no much larger clone differs from it by a single base. Healthy HIV-negative adults with no recently reported acute infections or vaccinations were included as donors. Every donor was a Caucasian adult living in Nashville, Tennessee, USA. CD4+ T cells were enriched by magnetic negative selection; naive cells were then positively selected on CD45RA, and the negative fraction formed the memory subset. After blood collection by leukapheresis, PBMCs were isolated using Ficoll-Histopaque density gradient centrifugation and then cryopreserved in the vapor phase of liquid nitrogen. Analytical flow cytometry was used to check the purity and quantity of every magnetically sorted T cell population. From each sorted fraction, genomic DNA was isolated and quantified by UV absorbance on a Nanodrop 2000c.

Taken from the germline V gene, the CDR1 and CDR2 loops are SGHVS and FNYEAQ. V gives up 3 bases and J gives up 1 base, and the segment between their germline ends measures 9 bases. The CDR3 sequence holds 15 residues, the cysteine and phenylalanine included. The read is trimmed to its CDR3 DNA, 45 bases read in frame from base 1. TCR CDR3 regions were amplified from genomic DNA by multiplex PCR using the deep immunoSEQ assay. Genomic DNA extracted from each cell subset was distributed evenly over all wells of several immunoSEQ 96-well plates, and each plate served as one replicate. For sorted subsets, about 210 ng of genomic DNA, equivalent to 25,000 to 30,000 T cell genomes, went into each replicate PCR. Purified libraries were measured with a Qubit 3.0 fluorometer, size-checked on a Bioanalyzer 2100, and measured again with the KAPA Library Quantification kit. Each immunoSEQ 96-well plate was sequenced on its own single-read 150-cycle Illumina NextSeq 550 flow cell. As for the original processing: Because the immunoSEQ output held only junctional sequences and lacked quality scores, the filtering could not match the filtering applied to full-length reads. Sequences were annotated with PyIR, a Python wrapper for IgBLAST v1.9, using IMGT germline references to assign V/J genes and CDR3. Any read was removed if the V/J assignment was weak (E-value above 1e-6), the CDR3 was missing, or the read contained stop codons, out-of-frame junctions, or ambiguous translated residues. V3J clonotypes were defined as sequences sharing the same inferred V gene, J gene, and CDR3 amino acid sequence. Percentage overlap between repertoires was computed as shared unique clonotypes divided by the size of the smaller repertoire. Three approaches were used to assess repertoire richness: RTK rarefaction, the Chao1 estimator, and Recon v2.1 estimates of unobserved clonotypes. OLGA was used to compute generation probabilities for all TCRbeta clonotypes that the gDNA method yielded from a few donors. TCRdb mirrors the immuneACCESS table, restricted to in-frame sequences. Some clones are absent from its copies; in checked studies, under half trace to an unresolved V gene, and the reason for the others is unknown. That table is the source of V, J and clone size, and D and trimming were worked out from the DNA. The sample yields 2 million to 2.5 million clones; approximately 95% were counted once. Together, the top ten hold roughly 0.36% of the sample.

The sample comes from a study of shared clonotypes between healthy human individuals (TCRdb year 2020). A note on the overall study: A few men and a couple of women, aged 18 to 49 years, made up the cohort. To estimate repertoire size and how much clonotypes are shared between individuals, the study performed deep sequencing of blood TCR repertoires from roughly five healthy adults. Libraries were prepared and TCR repertoires were sequenced by different laboratories using diverse techniques, in order to increase sequencing depth and limit assay-specific biases. For each donor, CD4 naive and CD4 memory were each given three plates, CD8 naive was given two plates, and CD8 memory was given one plate. Between about 0.8 and 8.9 billion PBMCs per donor were obtained by leukapheresis. General study outcomes and caveats: Because the study included a small number of donors, the genetic and exposure-history diversity represented was limited. Naive subsets generally had larger estimated clonotype richness than memory subsets. Pairwise subsampling indicated that sequencing depth was expected to affect the degree of clonotype sharing among donors. Sampling was restricted to blood, and TCR repertoires in tissue are likely to differ from TCR repertoires in blood. Across a few donors, 4.5% to 6.5% of naive CD4, roughly 3.4% of naive CD8, 2% to 2.5% of memory CD4, and under 0.45% of memory CD8 clonotypes were shared. Compared with non-shared clonotypes, clonotypes shared by all four sorted-subset donors had higher generation probabilities. Even with the large sequencing depth, rarefaction of the sorted-subset datasets indicated that sequencing was incomplete.

The receptor chain draws on TRBV7-6 and TRBJ2-2; the D segment may tentatively be TRBD1 or TRBD2, each giving 5 matched bases. The sequenced sample was naive CD4+ T cells from PBMCs. Taken with the paper, the label for cell subset or site translates to: CD45RA+ positively selected. This receptor was obtained from a man aged 18 to 30 in good health. Some clones in this sample may be carry-over from other donors' samples. The DNA sequence reads TGTGCCAGCAGCTTTGGGACGGTGAACACCGGGGAGCTGTTTTTT. Its amino acids are CASSFGTVNTGELFF. Reference TRBV7-6 and TRBJ2-2 proteins supply the regions before and after the CDR3; the full variable domain is: GAGVSQSPRYKVTKRGQDVALRCDPISGHVSLYWYRQALGQGPEFLTYFNYEAQQDKSGLPNDRFSAERPEGSISTLTIQRTEQRDSAMYRCASSFGTVNTGELFFGEGSRLTVL.